The next 10 T cell receptor beta chains were all read from a single sample in a study of glioma-infiltrating T cells (dated by TCRdb to the mid-2010s). Sequencing was carried out with an Illumina MiSeq. TCR alpha and beta CDR3 regions were amplified with the iRepertoire nested amplicon-rescue multiplex PCR (arm-PCR) platform from RNA. TCRdb's own reprocessing of the public reads used fastp at Q25 and MiXCR and kept productive beta chains. Rows are combined by CDR3 protein, so each entry shows the most common genes and DNA. In this sample the table shows about 190,000 distinct CDR3 sequences, about 32% of which occur a single time. 20% to 25% of the sample belongs to the ten largest clones. Material: glioma tissue, nonneoplastic brain tissue, or PBMCs (not recorded which). These receptors originate from a human donor with low-grade glioma or glioblastoma, undergoing nonglioma brain surgery, or in good health (not recorded which).

Ten or more counts support this clonotype. V and J are TRBV20-1 and TRBJ1-2, with 10 positions matching TRBD1. This CDR3 comprises 14 residues. CDR1 is DFQATT, CDR2 SNEGSKA, per germline (reference sequence). The ends lost 2 bases at V and 6 bases at J; junction bases unmatched: 6. The CDR3 region is CSARPGQGSHGYTF. DNA for the CDR3: TGCAGTGCTAGACCGGGACAGGGGTCCCATGGCTACACCTTC.

This chain connects TRBV19 to TRBJ2-6; the D gene is possibly TRBD2 (6 bases). The length of the CDR3 is 16 residues. Trimming took off 3 bases at V and 2 bases at J, with 11 bases between the two ends. Germline V gives CDR1 LNHDA, CDR2 SQIVND (reference sequence). CDR3 protein: CASSIWRGAGANVLTF. The CDR3 DNA follows: TGTGCCAGTAGTATCTGGAGGGGAGCTGGGGCCAACGTCCTGACTTTC.

The J gene is TRBJ1-5, the V gene TRBV6-5; D is unresolved. CDR1 and CDR2 (germline): MNHEY, SVGAGI. This CDR3 region has 15 residues. The V gene lost 7 bases and the J gene lost 3 bases, with 16 bases spanning the gap. CDR3 amino acids: CASTAKSGINQPQHF. The DNA of the CDR3 is TGTGCCAGCACTGCCAAGAGTGGGATCAATCAGCCCCAGCATTTT.

This clonotype was detected ten times or more. V usage is TRBV6-1 and J usage is TRBJ1-1; D is ambiguous. Trimming shortened V by 5 bases and J by 10 bases, and 20 bases separated the two germline ends. The CDR3 length is 14 residues. Per germline, CDR1 MNHNS and CDR2 SASEGT. CDR3 residues: CASSYAGGIRGAFF. For the CDR3, the DNA is TGTGCCAGCAGTTACGCGGGAGGGATTCGTGGAGCTTTCTTT.

As regards this clonotype: This likely comes from a read error, as the CDR3 has no conserved phenylalanine or tryptophan at its end. The chain employs TRBV12-3 or TRBV12-4 and TRBJ2-1; D is unclear. The CDR3 runs to 17 residues. Trimming removed 6 bases from V and 1 base from J, with 19 bases in between. The CDR3 DNA sequence: TGTGCCAGCAGCTTGACCTTCCCGGGCCCGTCCTACAATGAGCAGTTCCTC. Its translation is CASSLTFPGPSYNEQFL.

In this sample, this clonotype turned up many times. The chain couples TRBV6-1 to TRBJ1-1; no clear D gene. Per the germline V gene, CDR1 is MNHNS and CDR2 is SASEGT. V was clipped by 8 bases and J by 7 bases, with 14 bases between them. CDR3 size: 12 residues. This CDR3 reads CASVKDMIEAFF. In DNA form, the CDR3 reads TGTGCCAGCGTGAAAGACATGATTGAAGCTTTCTTT.

This clonotype was counted many times. The chain combines TRBV7-2 with TRBJ1-1; the D gene is possibly TRBD1 (6 bases). The germline V gene has CDR1 SGHTA and CDR2 FQGNSA. The CDR3 length is 16 residues. Trimming shortened V by 5 bases and J by 0 bases, and 16 bases separated the two germline ends. The CDR3 is CASSRGGGGMNTEAFF. The CDR3 DNA follows: TGTGCCAGCAGCCGAGGCGGGGGCGGAATGAACACTGAAGCTTTCTTT.

This clonotype was seen ten or more times. The chain employs TRBV10-3 and TRBJ1-3; D is ambiguous. This CDR3 contains 14 residues. Germline CDR1 reads ENHRY; CDR2 reads SYGVKD. V was pared by 10 bases and J by 0 bases, with 13 bases between. This chain's CDR3 is CATLGSNSGNTIYF. The CDR3 bases are TGTGCCACCCTCGGCAGCAACTCTGGAAACACCATATATTTT.

This clonotype has a count of ten or more. This chain connects TRBV24-1 to TRBJ2-7; TRBD1 matches 7 bases. The CDR3 has 13 residues. CDR1 is KGHDR, CDR2 SFDVKD, per germline. After removal of 10 bases from V and 3 bases from J, the junction contained 8 bases not matched to a gene. The CDR3 region has the DNA TGTGCCACGCAAGGGGGACAGAACTACGAGCAGTACTTC. Protein sequence: CATQGGQNYEQYF.

The rearrangement joins TRBV20-1 to TRBJ1-4; the match to TRBD1 covers 9 bases. This CDR3 comprises 17 residues. The germline gives CDR1 DFQATT, CDR2 SNEGSKA (reference sequence). With V trimmed by 1 base and J by 4 bases, 10 bases remained unmatched. The CDR3 loop is CSARAIPDRGYNEKLFF. CDR3 nucleotide sequence: TGCAGTGCTAGAGCGATTCCGGACAGGGGCTATAATGAAAAACTGTTTTTT.